The T cell receptor (beta chain) described here comes from a study of immune evolution from preneoplasia to lung adenocarcinoma. Study-wide context: HLA loss of heterozygosity: around 6.5% AIS, about 15% MIA, more than 25% ADC, none AAH. Points from the study as a whole: Top clone share appeared to fall from AAH through AIS, MIA, adenocarcinoma. Highest clonality occurred in KRAS-mutant, not EGFR-mutant or double wild-type, nodules. Clonality was highest in normal lung, lower in later-stage lesions apparently.

Germline CDR1 reads SGDLS; CDR2 reads YYNGEE. Trimming took 3 bases from V and 5 from J; bases not matched to a gene: 5. This CDR3 comprises 14 residues. Measured with immunoSEQ multiplex PCR; TCRdb has only the in-frame clones, and not every one. The sample lists about 8,600 clones; 77% were seen once. As concerns this clone: Its antigen is currently unknown.

The specimen was FFPE lung adenocarcinoma in situ tissue. This receptor was identified in a person between 55 and 80 years old with lung adenocarcinoma. V usage is TRBV9 and J usage is TRBJ1-5, with 7 bases lining up with TRBD1. The CDR3: CASSGTGAYQPQHF. The CDR3 DNA reads TGTGCCAGCAGCGGAACAGGGGCGTATCAGCCCCAGCATTTT. The full variable domain, rest sourced from reference TRBV9 and TRBJ1-5, is DSGVTQTPKHLITATGQRVTLRCSPRSGDLSVYWYQQSLDQGLQFLIQYYNGEERAKGNILERFSAQQFPDLHSELNLSSLELGDSALYFCASSGTGAYQPQHFGDGTRLSIL.